A single sample gave rise to the 25 T cell receptor beta chains below, sequenced in a study of blood T cell repertoires in COVID-19. The repertoire was sequenced with immunoSEQ multiplex PCR; TCRdb's copy has only in-frame clones and lacks some. The data contain roughly 130,000 clones, approximately 87% of them seen just once; the ten biggest clones take up approximately 4%. The sequencing sample was made of peripheral blood. These TCRs come from a woman aged 55-70 years with acute or convalescent COVID-19.

The V gene is TRBV3-1 (or the pseudogene TRBV3-2), the J gene TRBJ1-5, with no clear D. V lost 1 base to trimming and J lost 3 bases, with 4 bases between them. Looked up from germline, CDR1 is LGHDT and CDR2 is YNNKEL (reference sequence). This CDR3 has 13 amino acids. CDR3 sequence: CASSQVLNQPQHF. CDR3 in DNA: TGTGCCAGCAGCCAAGTTCTCAATCAGCCCCAGCATTTT.

This chain links TRBV9 with TRBJ2-3, with a weak D call TRBD2 (6 bases). The CDR3 consists of 13 residues. Looked up from germline, CDR1 is SGDLS and CDR2 is YYNGEE. V lost 7 bases and J 2 bases, leaving 11 bases between the germline ends. The CDR3 bases are TGTGCCAGCGGACGGGAGCCCACAGATACGCAGTATTTT. This translates into CASGREPTDTQYF.

This sequence joins TRBV19 and TRBJ2-7; 8 nucleotides agree with TRBD2. V dropped 3 bases and J dropped 0; count of bases not matched to a gene: 7. The CDR3 length is 16 residues. Germline CDR1 is LNHDA and CDR2 is SQIVND (reference sequence). The CDR3 reads CASSIGERGSSYEQYV. CDR3 bases: TGTGCCAGTAGTATCGGCGAGCGGGGGAGCTCCTACGAGCAGTACGTC.

The chain is built from TRBV13 and TRBJ2-7; 9 positions agree with TRBD1. Per germline, CDR1 PRHDT and CDR2 FYEKMQ (reference sequence). The junction had 6 bases not matched to a gene; V was cut back by 6 bases and J by 6 bases. There are 13 residues in the CDR3. DNA of the CDR3: TGTGCCAGCAGTGCGGACAGGGGACGCGAGCAGTACTTC. Its translation is CASSADRGREQYF.

The rearrangement uses TRBV19 and TRBJ2-7; 9 nucleotides match TRBD2. Per germline, CDR1 LNHDA and CDR2 SQIVND (reference sequence). This CDR3 has 15 residues. The trim removed 5 bases at V and 5 bases at J, leaving 10 bases unmatched. The CDR3 is CASSARGRADHEQYV. As DNA, the CDR3 is TGTGCCAGTAGTGCGCGCGGGAGGGCCGACCACGAGCAGTACGTC.

The CDR3 sequence is CASRSGTDFQETQYF. In DNA form, the CDR3 reads TGTGCCAGCAGGTCGGGAACAGATTTCCAAGAGACCCAGTACTTC. This chain connects TRBV27 to TRBJ2-5; possible D gene TRBD2, 5 bases. Germline V gene data show CDR1 as MNHEY and CDR2 as SMNVEV (reference sequence). V was cut by 6 bases and J by 1 base, with 15 bases left in between. The CDR3 is 15 residues long.

This chain links TRBV6-5 with TRBJ1-2; TRBD1 agrees at 7 bases. Trimming at V came to 0 bases and at J to 8 bases, leaving 9 bases not matched to a gene. This CDR3 comprises 15 residues. The germline CDR1 and CDR2 sequences are MNHEY and SVGAGI. For the CDR3, the DNA is TGTGCCAGCAGTTACTCAGGAGGGGGCGCGGTGGGCTACACCTTC. Translation: CASSYSGGGAVGYTF.

In this sample, this clone turned up once. V gene TRBV2 combines with J gene TRBJ1-5, with D unresolved. Germline lookup yields CDR1 SNHLY and CDR2 FYNNEI. The CDR3 sequence is 18 residues long. The V end was cut by 5 bases, the J end by 2 bases, with 22 bases between. The CDR3, as DNA: TGTGCCAGCAGTCCGCCACGAGGCAGCAATCACGGCAATCAGCCCCAGCATTTT. Translation: CASSPPRGSNHGNQPQHF.

The sample holds one count of this clone. The chain couples TRBV2 to TRBJ1-2; no clear D gene. Looked up from germline, CDR1 is SNHLY and CDR2 is FYNNEI. V was clipped by 8 bases and J by 4 bases, with 14 bases between them. The CDR3 is 13 amino acids. CDR3: CASEVRLPYGYTF. CDR3 DNA: TGTGCCAGCGAAGTACGACTACCCTATGGCTACACCTTC.

This clone was observed a handful of times. The chain has TRBV7-8 and TRBJ2-1, with 9 positions matching TRBD2. This CDR3 is built from 16 residues. J gave up 8 bases and V 6 bases, and 14 bases lay outside the gene matches. Per the germline V gene, CDR1 is SGHVS and CDR2 is FQNEAQ. The CDR3 is CASRIRPGLAVDEQFF. CDR3 bases: TGTGCCAGCAGAATTCGGCCGGGACTAGCTGTGGATGAGCAGTTCTTC.

The table lists this clone with a few counts. This chain uses TRBV6-2 or TRBV6-3 with TRBJ1-1, with TRBD1 as a possible D gene (5 bases). Germline values: CDR1 MNHEY, CDR2 SVGEGT. Trimming cost V 3 bases and J 0 bases, with 14 bases left between them. There are 16 residues in the CDR3. CDR3 sequence reads: CASSYISGTLNTEAFF. In DNA form, the CDR3 reads TGTGCCAGCAGTTATATCTCCGGGACTTTGAACACTGAAGCTTTCTTT.

The genes are TRBV7-9 and TRBJ1-1; possible D gene TRBD1, 5 bases. V dropped 1 base and J dropped 10 bases, with 22 bases sitting between them. CDR1 is SEHNR and CDR2 is FQNEAQ in the germline V gene (reference sequence). CDR3 length: 16 residues. The CDR3 DNA sequence: TGTGCCAGCAGCTTAGTTGGGGGGGGGTCCCAACATGGAGCTTTCTTT. It specifies CASSLVGGGSQHGAFF.

The chain employs TRBV19 and TRBJ2-5; D possibly corresponds to TRBD2 (5 bases). V lost 3 bases to trimming and J lost 5 bases, with 10 bases between them. The CDR3 covers 13 residues. In germline, CDR1 is LNHDA, CDR2 SQIVND (reference sequence). The CDR3 DNA reads as TGTGCCAGTAGTATTGCGGGCGCGGAGACCCAGTACTTC. Translation gives CASSIAGAETQYF.

The V gene is TRBV28, the J gene TRBJ2-2, with 10 nucleotides matching TRBD1. V trimming: 6 bases; J trimming: 6 bases; junction bases outside the gene matches: 10. This CDR3 region has 16 residues. The germline V gene has CDR1 MDHEN and CDR2 SYDVKM. The CDR3 DNA is TGTGCCAGCAGCCAATCGGGACAGGGGACGTCCGGGGAGCTGTTTTTT. This codes for CASSQSGQGTSGELFF.

The V gene is TRBV5-1, the J gene TRBJ2-4; 10 positions match TRBD1. CDR3 size: 18 residues. The trim removed 0 bases at V and 3 bases at J, leaving 9 bases unmatched. Germline CDR1 and CDR2: SGHRS and YFSETQ. The CDR3 loop is CASSLGGTGVDVKNIQYF. CDR3 sequence (DNA): TGCGCCAGCAGCTTGGGAGGGACAGGGGTAGATGTCAAAAACATTCAGTACTTC.

The CDR3 loop is CASNWGRNQPQHF. The CDR3 nucleotides read TGTGCCAGCAACTGGGGGCGCAATCAGCCCCAGCATTTT. This chain joins TRBV2 and TRBJ1-5; the D gene is possibly TRBD1 (6 bases). The germline V and J ends were trimmed by 7 bases and 2 bases, with 9 bases remaining between them. Germline CDR1 reads SNHLY; CDR2 reads FYNNEI. This CDR3 is built from 13 residues.

The chain links TRBV18 to TRBJ1-2; tentative D call: TRBD1 (5 bases). CDR1 and CDR2 (germline): KGHSH, LQKENI. This CDR3 is 13 amino acids long. Trimming stripped 3 bases from V and 4 bases from J, with 9 bases between. The CDR3 region is CASSPTGVYGYTF. The CDR3, as DNA: TGTGCCAGCTCACCGACGGGGGTCTATGGCTACACCTTC. Complete variable domain (other parts from reference TRBV18 and TRBJ1-2): NAGVMQNPRHLVRRRGQEARLRCSPMKGHSHVYWYRQLPEEGLKFMVYLQKENIIDESGMPKERFSAEFPKEGPSILRIQQVVRGDSAAYFCASSPTGVYGYTFGSGTRLTVV.

The chain has TRBV7-2 and TRBJ2-2, with D tentatively TRBD1 (6 bases). V gave up 7 bases and J gave up 8 bases, with 11 bases separating them. Germline lookup yields CDR1 SGHTA and CDR2 FQGNSA. The CDR3 extends over 12 amino acids. The CDR3 coding sequence is TGTGCCAGCAAGTTGGGGGCAGGGGAGCTGTTTTTT. Translating gives CASKLGAGELFF. Based on the CDR3 plus reference TRBV7-2 and TRBJ2-2, the full variable domain is GAGVSQSPSNKVTEKGKDVELRCDPISGHTALYWYRQSLGQGLEFLIYFQGNSAPDKSGLPSDRFSAERTGGSVSTLTIQRTQQEDSAVYLCASKLGAGELFFGEGSRLTVL.

The chain carries TRBV6-4 and TRBJ2-3, with TRBD2 identical over 9 bases. The CDR3 has 16 amino acids. The V gene end was trimmed by 3 bases and the J gene end by 3 bases; junction bases not matched to a gene: 7. Per germline, CDR1 MRHNA and CDR2 SNTAGT. CDR3 in DNA: TGTGCCAGCAGTGAGAACCTAGCGGGACCGACAGATACGCAGTATTTT. Translation: CASSENLAGPTDTQYF.

The chain combines TRBV11-3 with TRBJ2-5, with TRBD2 identical over 7 bases. Per germline, CDR1 SGHNT and CDR2 YENEEA. V trimming: 2 bases; J trimming: 4 bases; junction bases outside the gene matches: 7. There are 15 residues in the CDR3. The CDR3 coding sequence is TGTGCCAGCAGCTTAACTAGCGCCTACGCAGAGACCCAGTACTTC. Encoded protein: CASSLTSAYAETQYF.

CDR3 nucleotides: TGTGCCATCAGCGGACTAGCGGTAGATACGCAGTATTTT. Translated: CAISGLAVDTQYF. The chain has TRBV10-3 and TRBJ2-3; 10 bases are shared with TRBD2. Germline V gene lookup returns CDR1 ENHRY and CDR2 SYGVKD. The CDR3 is 13 residues long. V trimming: 6 bases; J trimming: 5 bases; junction bases outside the gene matches: 2.

This rearrangement joins TRBV5-1 to TRBJ2-7; 7 bases line up with TRBD1. This CDR3 is built from 13 residues. Trimming removed 0 bases from V and 3 bases from J; junction bases left unmatched: 0. CDR1 SGHRS and CDR2 YFSETQ come from the germline V gene. The CDR3 DNA sequence: TGCGCCAGCAGCTTGGACAGGGGCTACGAGCAGTACGTC. Translation gives CASSLDRGYEQYV.

The V and J genes are TRBV19 and TRBJ1-3; D is uncertain. V was clipped by 6 bases and J by 0 bases, with 18 bases between them. This CDR3 has 17 residues. Germline V gene sequence: CDR1 LNHDA, CDR2 SQIVND (reference sequence). CDR3 loop: CASSLLPPVSSGNTIYF. In nucleotides, the CDR3 is TGTGCCAGTAGCCTTCTTCCCCCGGTTAGCTCTGGAAACACCATATATTTT.

The chain combines TRBV18 with TRBJ2-5, with D possibly matching TRBD2 (6 bases). CDR3 length equals 15 residues. Germline lookup yields CDR1 KGHSH and CDR2 LQKENI. Trimming left V 3 bases short and J 5 bases short, with 16 bases between. CDR3 nucleotide sequence: TGTGCCAGCTCACCCAATGTGGCGGAGGGGGAGACCCAGTACTTC. Its protein product is CASSPNVAEGETQYF.

V and J are TRBV2 and TRBJ1-4; possible D gene TRBD1, 5 bases. V was shortened by 4 bases and J by 4 bases, with 10 bases between the two germline ends. The CDR3 contains 14 residues. Germline-derived CDR1 and CDR2 are SNHLY and FYNNEI. The CDR3 DNA is TGTGCCAGCAGTGCGGACACTAATAATGAAAAACTGTTTTTT. Encoded protein: CASSADTNNEKLFF. The entire variable domain, with the rest obtained from reference TRBV2 and TRBJ1-4, is as follows: EPEVTQTPSHQVTQMGQEVILRCVPISNHLYFYWYRQILGQKVEFLVSFYNNEISEKSEIFDDQFSVERPDGSNFTLKIRSTKLEDSAMYFCASSADTNNEKLFFGSGTQLSVL.